This TCR beta chain was sequenced in a study of Graves' ophthalmopathy and Graves' hyperthyroidism. There are 11 residues in the CDR3. CDR1 and CDR2 from the germline V gene are SQVTM and ANQGSEA. V lost 7 bases and J lost 3, with 9 bases in between. Amplified TCR beta CDR3 regions were obtained using RNA transcripts as template. HTBI primers were used in a first-round RT-PCR, which preceded a second-round multiplex PCR. A single record per CDR3 protein comes from TCRdb applying MiXCR to the multiplex PCR reads. This table has around 1,000,000 distinct CDR3 sequences, roughly 35% appearing once. This sequence was found in an adult man with Graves' hyperthyroidism. V is TRBV29-1 and J is TRBJ1-2; D gene uncertain. Sequenced sample: peripheral blood or thyroid tissue (not recorded which). CDR3 DNA: TGCAGCGGCGGGATTGACTATGGCTACACCTTC. This codes for CSGGIDYGYTF.